One and the same sample provided the 6 T cell receptor beta chains below, sequenced in a study of PD-1 blockade in classical Hodgkin lymphoma. Time point denoted: cycle 4 day 1 (C4D1), after 6 weeks of nivolumab. Exposure to brentuximab vedotin varied, and each patient had relapsed following autologous stem cell transplantation. The assay was immunoSEQ multiplex PCR, and TCRdb's table has in-frame clones only and misses some. The data show tens of thousands of clones, 75% to 95% seen once. The sample was peripheral blood mononuclear cells (PBMCs), taken before the fourth cycle of nivolumab. The receptors derive from a human donor with classical Hodgkin lymphoma.

The chain employs TRBV5-5 and TRBJ1-5; D possibly corresponds to TRBD1 (5 bases). The CDR3 is 14 residues long. Trimming pared 5 bases from V and 3 bases from J, leaving 12 bases between. CDR1 is SGHKS and CDR2 is YYEKEE in the germline V gene (reference sequence). The CDR3 nucleotides read TGTGCCAGCAGTAGGGGCCAGGTCAATCAGCCCCAGCATTTT. Its translation: CASSRGQVNQPQHF.

The chain recombines TRBV4-1 with TRBJ1-5, with D unclear. V was pared by 4 bases and J by 1 base, with 5 bases between. Per germline, CDR1 MGHRA and CDR2 YSYEKL. The CDR3 is 13 residues long. The CDR3 DNA reads TGCGCCAGCAGCCCAATCAGCAATCAGCCCCAGCATTTT. Translating it yields CASSPISNQPQHF.

In its sample, this clone was seen once. This chain connects TRBV5-1 to TRBJ2-3; D possibly corresponds to TRBD1 (6 bases). The CDR3 length is 14 residues. CDR1 SGHRS and CDR2 YFSETQ come from the germline V gene. V was clipped by 0 bases and J by 5 bases, with 10 bases between them. The DNA of the CDR3 is TGCGCCAGCAGCTTGGCAGGGACAAAAGATACGCAGTATTTT. Translating gives CASSLAGTKDTQYF. Supplemented by reference TRBV5-1 and TRBJ2-3, the full variable domain reads KAGVTQTPRYLIKTRGQQVTLSCSPISGHRSVSWYQQTPGQGLQFLFEYFSETQRNKGNFPGRFSGRQFSNSRSEMNVSTLELGDSALYLCASSLAGTKDTQYFGPGTRLTVL.

The rearrangement uses TRBV9 and TRBJ2-5, with 9 bases lining up with TRBD2. There are 17 residues in the CDR3. J gave up 1 base and V 4 bases, and 11 bases lay outside the gene matches. CDR1 is SGDLS, CDR2 YYNGEE, per germline. The CDR3 sequence: CASSPPGGRGGQETQYF. As DNA, the CDR3 is TGTGCCAGCAGCCCCCCAGGGGGGCGGGGGGGCCAAGAGACCCAGTACTTC. Drawing the rest from reference TRBV9 and TRBJ2-5, the complete variable domain is DSGVTQTPKHLITATGQRVTLRCSPRSGDLSVYWYQQSLDQGLQFLIQYYNGEERAKGNILERFSAQQFPDLHSELNLSSLELGDSALYFCASSPPGGRGGQETQYFGPGTRLLVL.

The gene calls are TRBV7-8 and TRBJ1-1, with D unclear. Trimming took 1 base from V and 7 from J, leaving 10 bases between them. There are 13 residues in the CDR3. Germline V CDR1 and CDR2: SGHVS, FQNEAQ. This chain's CDR3 is CASSLDRQFEAFF. CDR3 bases: TGTGCCAGCAGCTTAGATAGGCAGTTTGAAGCTTTCTTT.

This chain joins TRBV6-1 and TRBJ2-7; the D is unclear. Germline lookup yields CDR1 MNHNS and CDR2 SASEGT. V was trimmed by 4 bases and J by 3 bases, leaving 4 bases between them. This CDR3 has 11 residues. CDR3 protein: CASSGIYEQYF. CDR3 coding DNA: TGTGCCAGCAGTGGAATCTACGAGCAGTACTTC.